A single sample gave rise to the 30 T cell receptor beta chains below, sequenced in a study of control samples from healthy donors and cancer patients. Sequencing was performed with immunoSEQ multiplex PCR; in TCRdb, only in-frame clones are kept and a portion is missing. The table has around 55,000 clones, approximately 89% seen once. The sample comprised PBMCs. These receptors all come from a man aged 35 to 55 with colorectal cancer.

This clone was seen a single time. The rearrangement links TRBV10-3 to TRBJ1-1, with D possibly matching TRBD1 (5 bases). With 0 bases removed from V and 4 bases from J, the gap between germline ends came to 12 bases. Germline loops: CDR1 ENHRY, CDR2 SYGVKD. The CDR3 sequence is 15 residues long. The CDR3 sequence is CAISESSRGVTEAFF. CDR3 sequence (DNA): TGTGCCATCAGTGAGTCGAGTCGGGGCGTCACTGAAGCTTTCTTT.

This chain connects TRBV7-9 to TRBJ1-1, with 7 bases aligning to TRBD1. V lost 5 bases, J lost 4 bases, and 4 bases stayed unmatched. Germline V gene lookup returns CDR1 SEHNR and CDR2 FQNEAQ (reference sequence). The CDR3 spans 13 residues. The CDR3 region has the DNA TGTGCCAGCAGCGCGACAGGGCCCACTGAAGCTTTCTTT. Protein product: CASSATGPTEAFF.

This chain links TRBV6-1 with TRBJ2-1; D is ambiguous. CDR1 is MNHNS and CDR2 is SASEGT in the germline V gene. The V end was cut by 1 base, the J end by 7 bases, with 14 bases between. CDR3 length equals 15 residues. CDR3 region: CASSEVWGRVNEQFF. In DNA form, the CDR3 reads TGTGCCAGCAGTGAAGTCTGGGGTAGGGTTAATGAGCAGTTCTTC.

This chain uses TRBV27 with TRBJ1-4, with D maybe TRBD1 (5 bases). Germline CDR1 is MNHEY and CDR2 is SMNVEV (reference sequence). Trimming cost V 4 bases and J 8 bases, with 14 bases left between them. The CDR3 is 14 residues long. For the CDR3, the DNA is TGTGCCAGCAGTTACGACCGAAAGGGGGAAAAACTGTTTTTT. Protein: CASSYDRKGEKLFF.

The chain uses TRBV3-1 (or the pseudogene TRBV3-2) and TRBJ2-2, with D uncertain. The CDR3 length is 15 residues. The V gene's germline CDR1 is LGHDT and CDR2 YNNKEL (reference sequence). Trimming stripped 1 base from V and 0 bases from J, with 6 bases between. The CDR3: CASSQVPTNTGELFF. The CDR3 DNA follows: TGTGCCAGCAGCCAAGTCCCCACGAACACCGGGGAGCTGTTTTTT.

The chain couples TRBV9 to TRBJ1-1, with D unresolved. This CDR3 contains 15 residues. Trimming removed 0 bases at V and 1 base at J, with 10 bases between. CDR1 and CDR2 (germline): SGDLS, YYNGEE. CDR3 in amino acids: CASSVGRESNTEAFF. The CDR3 DNA follows: TGTGCCAGCAGCGTAGGTCGGGAATCGAACACTGAAGCTTTCTTT.

The chain recombines TRBV9 with TRBJ2-3; D not certain. CDR1 and CDR2 from the germline V gene are SGDLS and YYNGEE. CDR3 length: 12 amino acids. V dropped 1 base and J dropped 6 bases, with 6 bases sitting between them. The CDR3 bases are TGTGCCAGCAGCGTATTACTGGATACGCAGTATTTT. Its translation: CASSVLLDTQYF.

The V call is TRBV5-1, the J call TRBJ1-1, with D unclear. The germline gives CDR1 SGHRS, CDR2 YFSETQ. The CDR3 extends over 12 amino acids. Trimming removed 6 bases at V and 1 base at J, with 7 bases between. The CDR3 sequence: CASTWGNTEAFF. DNA for the CDR3: TGCGCCAGCACCTGGGGGAACACTGAAGCTTTCTTT.

The chain links TRBV11-2 to TRBJ2-1; perhaps TRBD1 as D (6 bases). This CDR3 contains 14 residues. Germline V gene sequence: CDR1 SGHAT, CDR2 FQNNGV. V dropped 4 bases and J dropped 12 bases, with 19 bases sitting between them. CDR3 region: CASSSPRGGVWQFF. In DNA form, the CDR3 reads TGTGCCAGCAGCTCTCCCAGGGGTGGGGTGTGGCAGTTCTTC.

This clone was seen only a few times. The chain employs TRBV5-6 and TRBJ2-7; D gene uncertain. This CDR3 region has 16 residues. The germline gives CDR1 SGHDT, CDR2 YYEEEE. V lost 3 bases and J lost 0, with 16 bases in between. This CDR3 reads CASSSQFGVSSYEQYF. The CDR3 coding sequence is TGTGCCAGCAGCTCCCAATTTGGCGTAAGCTCCTACGAGCAGTACTTC.

This clone was detected once. The chain joins TRBV9 to TRBJ1-4, with unresolved D. This CDR3 contains 15 residues. Deletions cut 4 bases from V and 6 bases from J, with 16 bases between. The germline V gene encodes CDR1 SGDLS and CDR2 YYNGEE. The CDR3 is CASSPSGGRDEKLFF. The CDR3 coding sequence is TGTGCCAGCAGCCCATCTGGAGGGAGGGATGAAAAACTGTTTTTT.

V usage is TRBV15 and J usage is TRBJ1-2; 7 bases match TRBD1. This CDR3 spans 15 amino acids. Germline V gives CDR1 LNHNV, CDR2 YYDKDF (reference sequence). V gave up 0 bases and J gave up 2 bases; unmatched junction bases: 3. This CDR3 is CATSRDLGGNYGYTF. CDR3 in DNA: TGTGCCACCAGCAGAGATTTAGGGGGCAACTATGGCTACACCTTC.

The DNA of the CDR3 is TGTGCCACCAGTGATACAGGGTTAGAAGACGAGCAGTACTTC. Its translation is CATSDTGLEDEQYF. This chain uses TRBV24-1 with TRBJ2-7; D possibly corresponds to TRBD1 (6 bases). V was shortened by 3 bases and J by 5 bases, with 13 bases between the two germline ends. This CDR3 is built from 14 residues. Germline-derived CDR1 and CDR2 are KGHDR and SFDVKD.

This chain connects TRBV7-2 to TRBJ1-5; D not resolved. The CDR3 has 13 residues. Trimming shortened V by 2 bases and J by 6 bases, and 8 bases separated the two germline ends. CDR1 and CDR2 from the germline V gene are SGHTA and FQGNSA. Here the CDR3 reads CASSLSLGQPQHF. In nucleotides, the CDR3 is TGTGCCAGCAGCTTATCCTTGGGTCAGCCCCAGCATTTT.

The chain carries TRBV10-2 and TRBJ2-1, with D possibly matching TRBD1 (6 bases). Germline CDR1 WSHSY, CDR2 SAAADI. Trimming took 6 bases from V and 8 from J, leaving 8 bases between them. The length of the CDR3 is 11 residues. The CDR3 is CASRRTDEQFF. The CDR3 region has the DNA TGCGCCAGCAGGCGGACAGATGAGCAGTTCTTC.

This sequence joins TRBV28 and TRBJ1-4; D gene unclear. V was cut by 2 bases and J by 3 bases, with 7 bases left in between. The CDR3 contains 14 residues. CDR1 MDHEN and CDR2 SYDVKM come from the germline V gene. The DNA for the CDR3 is TGTGCCAGCAGTTTAATTTCTCCTAATGAAAAACTGTTTTTT. Protein sequence: CASSLISPNEKLFF.

The chain combines TRBV2 with TRBJ2-1; TRBD2 aligns across 15 bases. CDR3 size: 16 residues. V dropped 4 bases and J dropped 7; count of bases not matched to a gene: 5. Germline lookup yields CDR1 SNHLY and CDR2 FYNNEI. CDR3 loop: CASSGTSGRASNEQFF. The CDR3 nucleotides are TGTGCCAGCAGTGGGACTAGCGGGAGGGCCTCGAATGAGCAGTTCTTC. Combining the CDR3 with reference TRBV2 and TRBJ2-1 gives the whole variable domain EPEVTQTPSHQVTQMGQEVILRCVPISNHLYFYWYRQILGQKVEFLVSFYNNEISEKSEIFDDQFSVERPDGSNFTLKIRSTKLEDSAMYFCASSGTSGRASNEQFFGPGTRLTVL.

The V and J genes are TRBV15 and TRBJ2-1; no firm D call. The V end was cut by 8 bases, the J end by 7 bases, with 15 bases between. The CDR3 spans 13 residues. Germline V gene data show CDR1 as LNHNV and CDR2 as YYDKDF (reference sequence). The CDR3 loop reads CATGPPWVNEQFF. CDR3 nucleotides: TGTGCCACCGGACCTCCATGGGTGAATGAGCAGTTCTTC.

This chain connects TRBV7-9 to TRBJ1-3; 7 nucleotides align to TRBD1. CDR1 is SEHNR, CDR2 FQNEAQ, per germline (reference sequence). The CDR3 spans 16 residues. V was pared by 3 bases and J by 0 bases, with 5 bases of the junction left unmatched. The CDR3 loop reads CASSFDRVSSGNTIYF. DNA for the CDR3: TGTGCCAGCAGCTTCGACAGGGTGAGCTCTGGAAACACCATATATTTT.

This clone was counted only a few times. The chain links TRBV7-9 to TRBJ2-7; TRBD2 agrees at 7 bases. The CDR3 extends over 15 amino acids. V lost 0 bases to trimming and J lost 6 bases; unmatched junction nucleotides: 8. Germline V gives CDR1 SEHNR, CDR2 FQNEAQ (reference sequence). For the CDR3, the DNA is TGTGCCAGCAGCTTAGCCGGCCTGGGGGAGGGCGAGCAGTACTTC. Translating it yields CASSLAGLGEGEQYF.

The chain links TRBV5-5 to TRBJ1-4; D is ambiguous. Germline CDR1 is SGHKS and CDR2 is YYEKEE (reference sequence). This CDR3 is 14 amino acids long. V lost 5 bases, J lost 2 bases, and 10 bases lay in between. The CDR3 DNA sequence: TGTGCCAGCAGTCCCGGGTCCACTAATGAAAAACTGTTTTTT. Amino acid sequence: CASSPGSTNEKLFF.

The V call is TRBV7-8, the J call TRBJ2-1, with 7 bases aligning to TRBD2. The CDR3 is 16 residues long. V was clipped by 0 bases and J by 0 bases; unmatched bases: 2. The germline V gene encodes CDR1 SGHVS and CDR2 FQNEAQ. The CDR3 sequence: CASSLAGTTSYNEQFF. Here the CDR3 DNA reads TGTGCCAGCAGCTTAGCCGGGACTACCTCCTACAATGAGCAGTTCTTC. The variable domain in full, with the rest retrieved from reference TRBV7-8 and TRBJ2-1, is GAGVSQSPRYKVAKRGQDVALRCDPISGHVSLFWYQQALGQGPEFLTYFQNEAQLDKSGLPSDRFFAERPEGSVSTLKIQRTQQEDSAVYLCASSLAGTTSYNEQFFGPGTRLTVL.

This chain joins TRBV7-9 and TRBJ1-1, with TRBD1 as a possible D gene (6 bases). V shed 2 bases and J shed 2 bases, with 18 bases lying between them. The CDR3 sequence is 17 residues long. Germline V gives CDR1 SEHNR, CDR2 FQNEAQ (reference sequence). The CDR3 nucleotides are TGTGCCAGCAGCTTAAGTGGATTTGGGGGGCCTAACACTGAAGCTTTCTTT. It yields the protein CASSLSGFGGPNTEAFF.

This chain uses TRBV30 with TRBJ2-5; 10 positions match TRBD1. Germline V gene data show CDR1 as GTSNPN and CDR2 as SVGIG (reference sequence). The CDR3 has 16 amino acids. V shed 0 bases, J shed 3 bases, and the junction held 7 bases outside the gene matches. The CDR3 coding sequence is TGTGCCTGGAGTGTAAGTCGACAGGGGGCTGAAGAGACCCAGTACTTC. This gives the protein CAWSVSRQGAEETQYF.

The chain employs TRBV18 and TRBJ2-2; no definite D call. Germline-derived CDR1 and CDR2 are KGHSH and LQKENI. V gave up 2 bases and J gave up 2 bases, with 12 bases separating them. There are 16 residues in the CDR3. The CDR3 bases are TGTGCCAGCTCACCAACCGGGCCACCAAACACCGGGGAGCTGTTTTTT. Protein: CASSPTGPPNTGELFF.

The chain carries TRBV27 and TRBJ2-3; 9 nucleotides agree with TRBD1. The trim removed 7 bases at V and 10 bases at J, leaving 6 bases unmatched. Per germline, CDR1 MNHEY and CDR2 SMNVEV (reference sequence). There are 12 residues in the CDR3. The CDR3 coding sequence is TGTGCCAGCAATTGGGGACAGGGTCCGCAGTATTTT. It specifies CASNWGQGPQYF.

The chain recombines TRBV11-2 with TRBJ1-1; perhaps TRBD1 as D (6 bases). Germline CDR1 is SGHAT and CDR2 is FQNNGV. The CDR3 loop spans 15 amino acids. V shed 5 bases and J shed 2 bases, with 15 bases lying between them. The chain's CDR3 is CASSPGGRTNTEAFF. CDR3 sequence (DNA): TGTGCCAGCAGCCCGGGGGGGCGTACCAACACTGAAGCTTTCTTT.

The V and J genes are TRBV2 and TRBJ2-2, with 8 bases identical to TRBD1. With 7 bases clipped from V and 5 bases from J, the junction kept 21 bases outside the gene matches. Germline loops: CDR1 SNHLY, CDR2 FYNNEI. The CDR3 spans 19 residues. The CDR3 DNA reads TGTGCCAGCACTGGACAGGGTACACCTGGAGGTACGGCTACCGGGGAGCTGTTTTTT. This encodes CASTGQGTPGGTATGELFF.

In DNA, the CDR3 is TGTGCCTTGGGAACGCAGGCTTCACCCCTCCACTTT. It encodes CALGTQASPLHF. The chain uses TRBV30 and TRBJ1-6; D gene uncertain. CDR1 and CDR2 from the germline V gene are GTSNPN and SVGIG (reference sequence). Between the trimmed V and J ends, which lost 7 bases and 9 bases, there was a span of 13 bases. The CDR3 spans 12 residues.

This chain links TRBV6-1 with TRBJ1-1; D is uncertain. The V gene lost 4 bases and the J gene lost 0 bases, with 15 bases spanning the gap. The CDR3 contains 16 residues. Germline lookup yields CDR1 MNHNS and CDR2 SASEGT. The CDR3 sequence: CASSVAAVNLNTEAFF. The CDR3 DNA follows: TGTGCCAGCAGTGTAGCAGCAGTCAATCTGAACACTGAAGCTTTCTTT.